The entry below describes one T cell receptor (beta chain). Sequencing was performed with immunoSEQ multiplex PCR; in TCRdb, only in-frame clones are kept and a portion is missing. The data hold 28,000 or so clones, with approximately 86% observed a single time. This record comes from a study of T cell changes during pregnancy in multiple sclerosis. The CDR3 is 15 residues long. Germline V gene sequence: CDR1 SGDLS, CDR2 YYNGEE. The V segment lost 0 bases and the J segment 10 bases; nucleotides outside the gene matches: 6. This clonotype was sampled from a female donor in good health, enrolled as a control in a pregnancy study. Sample: CD4+ T cells from peripheral blood mononuclear cells, taken in the first trimester of pregnancy. The chain carries TRBV9 and TRBJ2-1, with 11 positions matching TRBD2. CDR3: CASSVGASGGQEQFF. DNA for the CDR3: TGTGCCAGCAGCGTAGGGGCTAGCGGGGGGCAAGAGCAGTTCTTC.